Listed below are T cell receptor beta chains from one sample, sequenced in a study of shared clonotypes between healthy human individuals. Assay: immunoSEQ multiplex PCR; the TCRdb copy retains only in-frame clones and omits some. The repertoire includes roughly 400,000 clones, roughly 96% of them detected once, and approximately 0.32% sits in the top ten. The sample taken for sequencing was memory CD8+ T cells sorted from blood. Receptors were obtained from a man aged 25 to 40 in good health. The CDR3 runs from the conserved cysteine through the conserved F or W. Fields, in order: J gene, D gene, clone size, V gene, CDR3 protein, CDR3 DNA. D genes are given only for firm matches. Expanded clones get a size class; other rows say once, few or many, or leave the size out.

TRBJ2-5 - - TRBV19 CASSFRTPRGETQYF TGTGCCAGTAGTTTCCGGACCCCGAGGGGAGAGACCCAGTACTTC
TRBJ2-7 - - TRBV28 CASSDYEQYF TGTGCCAGCAGCGATTACGAGCAGTACTTC
TRBJ1-1 - - TRBV7-7 CASSLNQGEAFF TGTGCTAGCAGCTTGAACCAGGGTGAAGCTTTCTTT
TRBJ2-7 - - TRBV5-1 CARNTTGPEGHEQYF TGCGCCAGAAATACTACCGGGCCGGAGGGCCACGAGCAGTACTTC
TRBJ2-7 - - TRBV28 CASTTIESPGVYEQYF TGTGCCAGCACCACGATCGAGTCTCCGGGGGTGTACGAGCAGTACTTC
TRBJ2-7 - once TRBV10-3 CAISELGPLGLEQYF TGTGCCATCAGTGAATTAGGGCCCCTGGGTCTCGAGCAGTACTTC
TRBJ2-7 - - TRBV10-3 CATMGTGPYEQYF TGTGCCACCATGGGAACAGGGCCCTACGAGCAGTACTTC
TRBJ2-1 TRBD2 - TRBV28 CASRALWGLRTSGRRNEQFF TGTGCCAGCAGGGCTTTGTGGGGCTTGAGGACTAGCGGGAGGCGCAATGAGCAGTTCTTC
TRBJ2-3 TRBD2 once TRBV27 CASSTLAGDDADTQYF TGTGCCAGCAGCACACTAGCGGGAGATGACGCAGATACGCAGTATTTT
TRBJ2-4 - - TRBV29-1 CSVEGAAKNIQYF TGCAGCGTTGAGGGGGCGGCCAAAAACATTCAGTACTTC
TRBJ2-1 TRBD2 - TRBV7-2 CASSRPGLDYNEQFF TGTGCCAGCAGCCGCCCGGGACTAGATTACAATGAGCAGTTCTTC
TRBJ2-7 - - TRBV7-9 CASSTPPYEQYF TGTGCCAGCAGCACCCCGCCGTACGAGCAGTACTTC
TRBJ1-5 - - TRBV7-2 CASSLEAGHQPQHF TGTGCCAGCAGCTTAGAGGCGGGTCATCAGCCCCAGCATTTT
TRBJ1-2 - - TRBV27 CASSLRGLRGYGYTF TGTGCCAGCAGTTTACGTGGGCTCCGGGGCTATGGCTACACCTTC
TRBJ1-1 - - TRBV19 CASSIDLGVNTEAFF TGTGCCAGTAGTATAGATCTGGGGGTAAACACTGAAGCTTTCTTT
TRBJ2-7 - - TRBV30 CAWSVAYEQYF TGTGCCTGGAGTGTAGCGTACGAGCAGTACTTC
TRBJ2-5 TRBD2 - TRBV19 CASSIWREGRETQYF TGTGCCAGTAGTATTTGGCGGGAGGGCCGAGAGACCCAGTACTTC